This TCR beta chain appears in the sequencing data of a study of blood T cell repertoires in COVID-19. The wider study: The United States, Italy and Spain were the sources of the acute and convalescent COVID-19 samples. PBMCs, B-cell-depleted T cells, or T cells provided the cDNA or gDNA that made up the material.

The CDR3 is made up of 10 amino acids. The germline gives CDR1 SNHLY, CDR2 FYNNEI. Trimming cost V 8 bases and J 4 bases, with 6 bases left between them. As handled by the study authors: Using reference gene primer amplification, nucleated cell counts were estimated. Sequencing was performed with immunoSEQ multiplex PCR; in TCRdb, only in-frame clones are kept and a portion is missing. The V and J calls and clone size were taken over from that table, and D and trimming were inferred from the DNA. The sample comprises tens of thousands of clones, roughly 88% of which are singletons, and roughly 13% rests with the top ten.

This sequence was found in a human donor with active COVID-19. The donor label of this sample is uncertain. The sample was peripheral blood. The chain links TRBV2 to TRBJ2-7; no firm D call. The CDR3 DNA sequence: TGTGCCAGCGGGCATTACGAGCAGTACTTC. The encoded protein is CASGHYEQYF.